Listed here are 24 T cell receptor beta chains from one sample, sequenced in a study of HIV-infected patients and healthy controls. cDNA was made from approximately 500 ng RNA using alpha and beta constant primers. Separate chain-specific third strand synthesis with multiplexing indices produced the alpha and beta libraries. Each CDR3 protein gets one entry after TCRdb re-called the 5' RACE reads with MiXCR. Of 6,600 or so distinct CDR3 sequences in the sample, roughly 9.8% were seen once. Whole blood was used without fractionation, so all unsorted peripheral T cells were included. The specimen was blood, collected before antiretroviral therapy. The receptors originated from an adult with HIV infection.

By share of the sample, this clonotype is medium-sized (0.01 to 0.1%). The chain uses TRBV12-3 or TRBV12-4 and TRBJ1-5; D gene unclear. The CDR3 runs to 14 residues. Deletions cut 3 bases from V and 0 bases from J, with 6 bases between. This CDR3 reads CASSLGNSNQPQHF. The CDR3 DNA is TGTGCCAGCAGTTTGGGTAATAGCAATCAGCCCCAGCATTTT.

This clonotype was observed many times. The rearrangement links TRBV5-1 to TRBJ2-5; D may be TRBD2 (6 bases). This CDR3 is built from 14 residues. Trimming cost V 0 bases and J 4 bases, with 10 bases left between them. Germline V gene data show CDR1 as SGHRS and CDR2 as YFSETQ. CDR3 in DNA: TGCGCCAGCAGCTTGGCCGGGGGAGCAGAGACCCAGTACTTC. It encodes CASSLAGGAETQYF. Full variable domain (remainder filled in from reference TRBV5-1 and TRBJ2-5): KAGVTQTPRYLIKTRGQQVTLSCSPISGHRSVSWYQQTPGQGLQFLFEYFSETQRNKGNFPGRFSGRQFSNSRSEMNVSTLELGDSALYLCASSLAGGAETQYFGPGTRLLVL.

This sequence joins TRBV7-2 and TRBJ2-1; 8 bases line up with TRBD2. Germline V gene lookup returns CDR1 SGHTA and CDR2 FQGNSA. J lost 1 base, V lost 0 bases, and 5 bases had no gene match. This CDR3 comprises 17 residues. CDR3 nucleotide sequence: TGTGCCAGCAGCTTAGCTAGGACTAGCCAGTCCTACAATGAGCAGTTCTTC. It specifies CASSLARTSQSYNEQFF.

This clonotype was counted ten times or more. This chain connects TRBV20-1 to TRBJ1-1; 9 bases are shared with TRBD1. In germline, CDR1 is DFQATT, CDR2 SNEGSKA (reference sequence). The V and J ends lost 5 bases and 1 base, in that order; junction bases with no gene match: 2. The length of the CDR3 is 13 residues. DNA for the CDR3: TGCAGTGCTTCACAGGGGGCGAACACTGAAGCTTTCTTT. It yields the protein CSASQGANTEAFF.

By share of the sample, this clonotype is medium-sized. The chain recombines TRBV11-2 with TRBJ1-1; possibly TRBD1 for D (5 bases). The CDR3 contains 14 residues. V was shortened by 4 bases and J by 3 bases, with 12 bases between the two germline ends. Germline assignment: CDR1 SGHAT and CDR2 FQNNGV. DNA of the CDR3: TGTGCCAGCAGCTCGGACAATCGAGACACTGAAGCTTTCTTT. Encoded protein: CASSSDNRDTEAFF.

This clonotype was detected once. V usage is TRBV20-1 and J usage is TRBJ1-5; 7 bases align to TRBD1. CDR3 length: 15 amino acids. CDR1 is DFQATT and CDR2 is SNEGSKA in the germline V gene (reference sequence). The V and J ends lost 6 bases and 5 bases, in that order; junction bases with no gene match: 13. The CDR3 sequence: CSARTRGLGDQPQHF. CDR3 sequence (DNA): TGCAGTGCCCGTACAAGGGGGCTGGGGGATCAGCCCCAGCATTTT.

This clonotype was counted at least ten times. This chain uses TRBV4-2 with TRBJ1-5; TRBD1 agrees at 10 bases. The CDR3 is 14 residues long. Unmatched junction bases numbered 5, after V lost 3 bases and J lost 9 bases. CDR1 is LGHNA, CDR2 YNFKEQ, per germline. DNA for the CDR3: TGTGCCAGCAGCCAGGGGACAGGGGATCGGCCCCAGCATTTT. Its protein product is CASSQGTGDRPQHF.

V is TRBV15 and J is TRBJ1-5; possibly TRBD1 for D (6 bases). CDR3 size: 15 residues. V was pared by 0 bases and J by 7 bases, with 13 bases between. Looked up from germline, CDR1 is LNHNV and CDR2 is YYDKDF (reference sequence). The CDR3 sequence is CATSRDSGVRQPQHF. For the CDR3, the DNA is TGTGCCACCAGCAGAGATTCAGGGGTCCGGCAGCCCCAGCATTTT.

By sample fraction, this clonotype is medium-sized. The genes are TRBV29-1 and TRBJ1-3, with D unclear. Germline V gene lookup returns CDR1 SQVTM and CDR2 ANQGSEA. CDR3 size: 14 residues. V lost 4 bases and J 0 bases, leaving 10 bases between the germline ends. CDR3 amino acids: CSVVIGDSGNTIYF. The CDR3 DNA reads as TGCAGCGTTGTTATCGGGGACTCTGGAAACACCATATATTTT.

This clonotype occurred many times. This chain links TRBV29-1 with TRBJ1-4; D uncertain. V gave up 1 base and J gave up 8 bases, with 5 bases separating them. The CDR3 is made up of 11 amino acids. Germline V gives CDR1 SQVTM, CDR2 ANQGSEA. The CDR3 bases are TGCAGCGTTGAAGCGGGGGAAAAACTGTTTTTT. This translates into CSVEAGEKLFF.

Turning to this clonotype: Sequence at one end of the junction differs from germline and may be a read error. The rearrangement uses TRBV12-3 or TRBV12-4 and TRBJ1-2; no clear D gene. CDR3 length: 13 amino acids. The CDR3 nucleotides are TGTGCCAGCAGTTTTCCGGGGAACTGTGGCTACACCTTC. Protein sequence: CASSFPGNCGYTF.

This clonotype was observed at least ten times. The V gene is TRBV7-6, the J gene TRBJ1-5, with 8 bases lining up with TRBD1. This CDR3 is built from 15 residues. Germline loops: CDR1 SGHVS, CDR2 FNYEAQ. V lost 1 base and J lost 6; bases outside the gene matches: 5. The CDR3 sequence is CASSLVGQGGQPQHF. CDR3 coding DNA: TGTGCCAGCAGCTTAGTAGGACAGGGTGGTCAGCCCCAGCATTTT.

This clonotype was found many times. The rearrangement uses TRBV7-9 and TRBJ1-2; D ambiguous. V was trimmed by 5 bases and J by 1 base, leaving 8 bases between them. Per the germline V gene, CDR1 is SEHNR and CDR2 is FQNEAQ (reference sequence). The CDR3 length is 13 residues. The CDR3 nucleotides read TGTGCCAGCAGCCTGGGCCTTAACTATGGCTACACCTTC. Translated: CASSLGLNYGYTF. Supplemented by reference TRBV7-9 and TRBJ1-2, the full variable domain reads DTGVSQNPRHKITKRGQNVTFRCDPISEHNRLYWYRQTLGQGPEFLTYFQNEAQLEKSRLLSDRFSAERPKGSFSTLEIQRTEQGDSAMYLCASSLGLNYGYTFGSGTRLTVV.

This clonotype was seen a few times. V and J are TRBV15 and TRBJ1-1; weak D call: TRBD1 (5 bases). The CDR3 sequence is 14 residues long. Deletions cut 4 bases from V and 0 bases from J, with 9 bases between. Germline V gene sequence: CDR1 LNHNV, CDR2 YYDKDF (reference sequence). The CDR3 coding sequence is TGTGCCACCAGCATTGGGACGTTGAACACTGAAGCTTTCTTT. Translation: CATSIGTLNTEAFF. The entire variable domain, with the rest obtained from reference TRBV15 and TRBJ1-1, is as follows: DAMVIQNPRYQVTQFGKPVTLSCSQTLNHNVMYWYQQKSSQAPKLLFHYYDKDFNNEADTPDNFQSRRPNTSFCFLDIRSPGLGDTAMYLCATSIGTLNTEAFFGQGTRLTVV.

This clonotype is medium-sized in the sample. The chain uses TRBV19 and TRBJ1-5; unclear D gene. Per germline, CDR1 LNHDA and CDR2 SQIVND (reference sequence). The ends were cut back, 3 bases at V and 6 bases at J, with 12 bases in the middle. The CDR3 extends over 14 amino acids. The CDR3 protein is CASSISAAIQPQHF. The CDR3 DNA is TGTGCCAGTAGTATCTCGGCGGCGATTCAGCCCCAGCATTTT. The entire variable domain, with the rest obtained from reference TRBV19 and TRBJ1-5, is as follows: DGGITQSPKYLFRKEGQNVTLSCEQNLNHDAMYWYRQDPGQGLRLIYYSQIVNDFQKGDIAEGYSVSREKKESFPLTVTSAQKNPTAFYLCASSISAAIQPQHFGDGTRLSIL.

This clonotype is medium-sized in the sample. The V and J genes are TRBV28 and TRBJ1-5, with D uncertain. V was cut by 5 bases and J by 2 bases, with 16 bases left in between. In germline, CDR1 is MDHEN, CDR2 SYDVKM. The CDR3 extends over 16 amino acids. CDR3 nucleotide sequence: TGTGCCAGCAGTCCGTTTAAGGGTTTCGGCAATCAGCCCCAGCATTTT. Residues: CASSPFKGFGNQPQHF. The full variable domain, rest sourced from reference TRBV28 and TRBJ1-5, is DVKVTQSSRYLVKRTGEKVFLECVQDMDHENMFWYRQDPGLGLRLIYFSYDVKMKEKGDIPEGYSVSREKKERFSLILESASTNQTSMYLCASSPFKGFGNQPQHFGDGTRLSIL.

DNA for the CDR3: TGCAGTGCCATTCCAGCGGGAGACGCGCAGTTCTTC. Its protein product is CSAIPAGDAQFF. The rearrangement links TRBV20-1 to TRBJ2-1, with 8 bases aligning to TRBD2. Germline V gene sequence: CDR1 DFQATT, CDR2 SNEGSKA (reference sequence). Trimming cost V 6 bases and J 12 bases; bases outside gene matches: 10. CDR3 length: 12 residues.

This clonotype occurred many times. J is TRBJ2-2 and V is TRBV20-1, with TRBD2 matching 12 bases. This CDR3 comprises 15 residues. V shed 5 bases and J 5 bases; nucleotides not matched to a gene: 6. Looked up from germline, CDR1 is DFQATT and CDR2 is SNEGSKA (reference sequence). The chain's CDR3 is CSAQSSGRVTGELFF. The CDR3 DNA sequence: TGCAGTGCTCAATCTAGCGGGAGGGTTACCGGGGAGCTGTTTTTT.

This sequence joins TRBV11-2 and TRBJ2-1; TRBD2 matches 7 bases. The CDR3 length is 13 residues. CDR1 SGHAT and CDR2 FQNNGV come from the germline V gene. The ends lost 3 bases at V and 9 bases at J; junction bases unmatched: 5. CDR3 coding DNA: TGTGCCAGCAGCTTGACTAGCTTTGGTGAGCAGTTCTTC. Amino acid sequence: CASSLTSFGEQFF.

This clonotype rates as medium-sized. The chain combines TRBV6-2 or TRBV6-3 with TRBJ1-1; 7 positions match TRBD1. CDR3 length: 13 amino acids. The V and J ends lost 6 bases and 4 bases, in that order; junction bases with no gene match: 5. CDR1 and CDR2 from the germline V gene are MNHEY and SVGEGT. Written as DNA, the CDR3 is TGTGCCAGCAGCCAGGGGGTAGTCACTGAAGCTTTCTTT. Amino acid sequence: CASSQGVVTEAFF.

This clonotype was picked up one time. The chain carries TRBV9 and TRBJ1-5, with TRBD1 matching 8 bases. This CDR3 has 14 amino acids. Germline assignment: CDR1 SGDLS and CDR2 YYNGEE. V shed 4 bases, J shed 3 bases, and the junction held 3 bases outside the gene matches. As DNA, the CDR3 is TGTGCCAGCAGCTCGACAGGGGACAATCAGCCCCAGCATTTT. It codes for CASSSTGDNQPQHF.

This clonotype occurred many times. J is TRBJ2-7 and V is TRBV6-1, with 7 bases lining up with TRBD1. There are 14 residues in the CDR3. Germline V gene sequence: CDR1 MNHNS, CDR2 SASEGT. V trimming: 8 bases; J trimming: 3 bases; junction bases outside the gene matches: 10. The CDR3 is CASLTPGQSYEQYF. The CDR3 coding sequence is TGTGCCAGCCTTACACCGGGACAGAGCTACGAGCAGTACTTC.

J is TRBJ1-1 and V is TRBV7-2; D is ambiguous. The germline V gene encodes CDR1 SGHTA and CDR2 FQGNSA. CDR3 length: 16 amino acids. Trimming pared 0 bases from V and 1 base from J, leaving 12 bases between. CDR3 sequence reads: CASSLAILDTNTEAFF. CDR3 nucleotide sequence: TGTGCCAGCAGCTTAGCCATCTTAGACACGAACACTGAAGCTTTCTTT.

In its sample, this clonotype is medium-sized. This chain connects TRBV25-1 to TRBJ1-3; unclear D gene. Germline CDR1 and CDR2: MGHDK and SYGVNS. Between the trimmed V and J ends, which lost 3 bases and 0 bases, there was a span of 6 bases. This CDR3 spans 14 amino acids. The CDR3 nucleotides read TGTGCCAGCAGTGAGGAGCGCTCTGGAAACACCATATATTTT. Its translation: CASSEERSGNTIYF.